What follows are 2 T cell receptor beta chains derived from one specimen sequenced in a study of cytomegalovirus exposure and HLA in healthy donors. PCR involved 60 Vbeta and 13 Jbeta primers. The data were produced by immunoSEQ multiplex PCR, yet TCRdb's version contains in-frame clones alone and is incomplete. This table holds 150,000 to 200,000 clones, 65% to 80% found once. The sequencing input was PBMCs. Receptors originate from a woman in her thirties or forties in good health and CMV-seronegative.

J is TRBJ1-5 and V is TRBV19; D not certain. V lost 0 bases, J lost 3 bases, and 15 bases lay in between. The CDR3 runs to 17 residues. Germline V gene lookup returns CDR1 LNHDA and CDR2 SQIVND (reference sequence). The CDR3 DNA follows: TGTGCCAGTAGTATAGATCGGAGGGAGTGGGACAATCAGCCCCAGCATTTT. Amino acid sequence: CASSIDRREWDNQPQHF.

V usage is TRBV5-1 and J usage is TRBJ1-5, with no clear D. The length of the CDR3 is 15 residues. Trimming took off 0 bases at V and 5 bases at J, with 12 bases between the two ends. Germline V CDR1 and CDR2: SGHRS, YFSETQ. CDR3 region: CASSLASGLHQPQHF. CDR3 in DNA: TGCGCCAGCAGCTTGGCGTCGGGTCTCCATCAGCCCCAGCATTTT.